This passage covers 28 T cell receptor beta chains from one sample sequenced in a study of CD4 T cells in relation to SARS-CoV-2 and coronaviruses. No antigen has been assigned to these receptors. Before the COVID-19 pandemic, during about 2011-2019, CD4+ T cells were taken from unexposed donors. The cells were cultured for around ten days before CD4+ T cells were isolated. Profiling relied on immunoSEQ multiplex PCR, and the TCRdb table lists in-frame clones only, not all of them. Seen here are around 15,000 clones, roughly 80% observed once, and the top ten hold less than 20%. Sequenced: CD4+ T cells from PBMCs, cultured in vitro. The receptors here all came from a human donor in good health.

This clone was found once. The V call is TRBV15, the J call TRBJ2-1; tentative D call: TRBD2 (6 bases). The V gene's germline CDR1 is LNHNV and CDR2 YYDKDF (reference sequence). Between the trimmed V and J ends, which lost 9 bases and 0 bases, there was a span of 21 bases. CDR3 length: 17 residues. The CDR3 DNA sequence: TGTGCCACAATGCTCTATAGCGGAGCCTTCTCCTACAATGAGCAGTTCTTC. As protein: CATMLYSGAFSYNEQFF.

CDR3 sequence (DNA): TGTGCCAGCAGCCAAGCATCGCGGGAAGGGGATACGCAGTATTTT. The encoded protein is CASSQASREGDTQYF. The chain carries TRBV4-2 and TRBJ2-3, with D possibly matching TRBD2 (6 bases). The CDR3 contains 15 residues. The germline V and J ends were trimmed by 1 base and 6 bases, with 14 bases remaining between them. CDR1 LGHNA and CDR2 YNFKEQ come from the germline V gene.

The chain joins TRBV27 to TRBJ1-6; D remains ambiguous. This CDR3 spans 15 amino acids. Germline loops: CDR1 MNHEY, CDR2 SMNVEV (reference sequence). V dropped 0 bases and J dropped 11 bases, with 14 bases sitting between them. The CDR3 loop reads CASSLSTGVGTPLHF. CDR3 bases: TGTGCCAGCAGTTTATCGACCGGGGTTGGAACACCCCTCCACTTT.

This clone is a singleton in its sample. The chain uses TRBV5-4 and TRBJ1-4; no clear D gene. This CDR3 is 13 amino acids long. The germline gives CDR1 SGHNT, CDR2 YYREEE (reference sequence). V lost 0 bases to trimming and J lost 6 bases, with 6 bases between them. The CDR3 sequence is CASSLEMDEKLFF. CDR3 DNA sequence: TGTGCCAGCAGCTTGGAGATGGATGAAAAACTGTTTTTT.

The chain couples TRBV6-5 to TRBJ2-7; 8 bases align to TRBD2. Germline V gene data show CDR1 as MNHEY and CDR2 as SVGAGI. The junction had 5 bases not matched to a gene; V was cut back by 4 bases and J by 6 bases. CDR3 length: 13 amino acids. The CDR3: CASSSAGGLEQYF. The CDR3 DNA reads TGTGCCAGCAGTTCCGCGGGAGGACTCGAGCAGTACTTC.

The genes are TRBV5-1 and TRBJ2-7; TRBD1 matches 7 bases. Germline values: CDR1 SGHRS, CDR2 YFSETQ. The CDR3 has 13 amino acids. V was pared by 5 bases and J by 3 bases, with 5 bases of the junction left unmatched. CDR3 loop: CASSPTGNYEQYF. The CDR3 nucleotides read TGCGCCAGCAGTCCGACAGGGAACTACGAGCAGTACTTC.

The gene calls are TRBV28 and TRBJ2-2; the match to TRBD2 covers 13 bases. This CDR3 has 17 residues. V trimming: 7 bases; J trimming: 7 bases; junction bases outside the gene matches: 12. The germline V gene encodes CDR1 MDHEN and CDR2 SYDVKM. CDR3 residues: CASTSRPGTSGNGELFF. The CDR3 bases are TGTGCCAGCACTTCTCGTCCCGGGACTAGCGGGAACGGGGAGCTGTTTTTT. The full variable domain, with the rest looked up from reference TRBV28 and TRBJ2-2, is DVKVTQSSRYLVKRTGEKVFLECVQDMDHENMFWYRQDPGLGLRLIYFSYDVKMKEKGDIPEGYSVSREKKERFSLILESASTNQTSMYLCASTSRPGTSGNGELFFGEGSRLTVL.

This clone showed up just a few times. The CDR3 reads CASSQDLSGYNSPLHF. In DNA, the CDR3 is TGTGCCAGCAGCCAAGATCTGTCGGGCTATAATTCACCCCTCCACTTT. The chain recombines TRBV14 with TRBJ1-6; D gene unclear. CDR1 and CDR2 from the germline V gene are SGHDN and FVKESK. The CDR3 consists of 16 residues. V was pared by 0 bases and J by 3 bases, with 9 bases between.

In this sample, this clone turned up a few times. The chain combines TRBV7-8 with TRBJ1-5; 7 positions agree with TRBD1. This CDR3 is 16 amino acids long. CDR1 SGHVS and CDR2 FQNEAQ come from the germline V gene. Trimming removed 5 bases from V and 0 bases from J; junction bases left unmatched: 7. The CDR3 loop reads CASSNRTGYSNQPQHF. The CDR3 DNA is TGTGCCAGCAGCAATCGGACAGGCTATAGCAATCAGCCCCAGCATTTT.

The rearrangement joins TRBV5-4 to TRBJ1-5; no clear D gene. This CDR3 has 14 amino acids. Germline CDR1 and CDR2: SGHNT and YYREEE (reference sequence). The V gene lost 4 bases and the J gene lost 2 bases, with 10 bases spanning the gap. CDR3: CASSLWPGNQPQHF. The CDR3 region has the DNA TGTGCCAGCAGCCTGTGGCCCGGCAATCAGCCCCAGCATTTT.

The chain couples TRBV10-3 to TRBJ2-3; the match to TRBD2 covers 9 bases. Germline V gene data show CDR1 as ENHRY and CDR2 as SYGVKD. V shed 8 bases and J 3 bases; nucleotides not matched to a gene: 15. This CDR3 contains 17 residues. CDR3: CAISWREGLSITDTQYF. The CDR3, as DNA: TGTGCCATCTCCTGGCGGGAGGGCCTCTCTATTACAGATACGCAGTATTTT.

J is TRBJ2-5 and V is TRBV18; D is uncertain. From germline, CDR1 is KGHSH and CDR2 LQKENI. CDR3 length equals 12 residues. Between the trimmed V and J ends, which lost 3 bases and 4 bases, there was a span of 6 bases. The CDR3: CASSPRTETQYF. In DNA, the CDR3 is TGTGCCAGCTCACCGAGAACAGAGACCCAGTACTTC.

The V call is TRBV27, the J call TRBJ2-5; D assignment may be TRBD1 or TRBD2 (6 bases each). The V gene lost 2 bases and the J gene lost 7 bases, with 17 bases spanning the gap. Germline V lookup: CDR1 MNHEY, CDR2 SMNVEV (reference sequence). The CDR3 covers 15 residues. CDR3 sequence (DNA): TGTGCCAGCAGTTTAACCCTGGGGGGCCCAAGGACCCAGTACTTC. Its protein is CASSLTLGGPRTQYF.

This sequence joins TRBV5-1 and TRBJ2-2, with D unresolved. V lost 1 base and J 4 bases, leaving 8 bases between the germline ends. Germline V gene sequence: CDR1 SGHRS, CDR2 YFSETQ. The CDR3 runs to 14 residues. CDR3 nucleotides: TGCGCCAGCAGCTTGCCCAGAAGCACCGGGGAGCTGTTTTTT. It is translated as CASSLPRSTGELFF.

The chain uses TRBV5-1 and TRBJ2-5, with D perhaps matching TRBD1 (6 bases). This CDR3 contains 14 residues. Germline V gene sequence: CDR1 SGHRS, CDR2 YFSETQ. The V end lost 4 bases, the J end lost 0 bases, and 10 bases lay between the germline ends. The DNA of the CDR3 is TGCGCCAGCAGCGGAGGACAGTACCAAGAGACCCAGTACTTC. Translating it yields CASSGGQYQETQYF.

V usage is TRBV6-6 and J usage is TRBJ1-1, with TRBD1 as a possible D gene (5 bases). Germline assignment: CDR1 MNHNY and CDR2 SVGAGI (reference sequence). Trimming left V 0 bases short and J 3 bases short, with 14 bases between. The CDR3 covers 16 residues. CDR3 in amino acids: CASSYSKGLGDTEAFF. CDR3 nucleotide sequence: TGTGCCAGCAGTTACTCCAAAGGGTTGGGGGACACTGAAGCTTTCTTT.

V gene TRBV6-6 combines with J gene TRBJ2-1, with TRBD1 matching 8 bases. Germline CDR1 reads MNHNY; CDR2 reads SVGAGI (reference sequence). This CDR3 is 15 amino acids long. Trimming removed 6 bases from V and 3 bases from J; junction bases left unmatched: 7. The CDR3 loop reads CASSPRGRDYNEQFF. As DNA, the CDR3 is TGTGCCAGCAGCCCCAGGGGGCGGGACTACAATGAGCAGTTCTTC.

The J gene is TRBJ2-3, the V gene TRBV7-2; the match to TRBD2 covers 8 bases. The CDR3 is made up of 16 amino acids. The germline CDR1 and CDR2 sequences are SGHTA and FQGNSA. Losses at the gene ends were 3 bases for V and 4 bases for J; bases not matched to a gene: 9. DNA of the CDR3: TGTGCCAGCAGCTTCGTCGGCGGGAGGTTGTCAGATACGCAGTATTTT. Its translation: CASSFVGGRLSDTQYF.

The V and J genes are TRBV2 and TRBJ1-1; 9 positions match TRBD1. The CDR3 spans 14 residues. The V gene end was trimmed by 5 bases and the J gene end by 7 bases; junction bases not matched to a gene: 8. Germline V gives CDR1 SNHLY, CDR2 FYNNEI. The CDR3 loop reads CASSSPGQGSEAFF. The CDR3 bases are TGTGCCAGCAGTAGTCCGGGACAGGGAAGTGAAGCTTTCTTT. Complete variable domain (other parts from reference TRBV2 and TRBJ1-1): EPEVTQTPSHQVTQMGQEVILRCVPISNHLYFYWYRQILGQKVEFLVSFYNNEISEKSEIFDDQFSVERPDGSNFTLKIRSTKLEDSAMYFCASSSPGQGSEAFFGQGTRLTVV.

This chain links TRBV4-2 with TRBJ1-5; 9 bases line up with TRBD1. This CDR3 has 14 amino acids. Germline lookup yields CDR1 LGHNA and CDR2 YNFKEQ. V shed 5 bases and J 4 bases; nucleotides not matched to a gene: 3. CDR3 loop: CASSWDRDNQPQHF. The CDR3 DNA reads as TGTGCCAGCAGCTGGGACAGGGATAATCAGCCCCAGCATTTT.

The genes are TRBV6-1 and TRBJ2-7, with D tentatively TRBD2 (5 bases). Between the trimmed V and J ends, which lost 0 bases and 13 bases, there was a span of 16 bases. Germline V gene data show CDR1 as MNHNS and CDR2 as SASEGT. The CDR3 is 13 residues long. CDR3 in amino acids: CASSEAQTTGNYF. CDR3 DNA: TGTGCCAGCAGTGAAGCGCAGACTACGGGGAATTACTTC.

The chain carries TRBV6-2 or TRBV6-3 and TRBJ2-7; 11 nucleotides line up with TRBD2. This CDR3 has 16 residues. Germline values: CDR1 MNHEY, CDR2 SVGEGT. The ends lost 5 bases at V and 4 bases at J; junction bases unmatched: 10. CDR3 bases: TGTGCCAGCAGTAAAAGACTAGCGGGATTAGGGTACGAGCAGTACTTC. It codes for CASSKRLAGLGYEQYF.

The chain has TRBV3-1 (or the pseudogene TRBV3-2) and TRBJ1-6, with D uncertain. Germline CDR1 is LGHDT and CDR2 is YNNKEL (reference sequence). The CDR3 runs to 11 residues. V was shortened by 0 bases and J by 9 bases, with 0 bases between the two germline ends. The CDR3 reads CASSQDSPLHF. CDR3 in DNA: TGTGCCAGCAGCCAAGATTCACCCCTCCACTTT.

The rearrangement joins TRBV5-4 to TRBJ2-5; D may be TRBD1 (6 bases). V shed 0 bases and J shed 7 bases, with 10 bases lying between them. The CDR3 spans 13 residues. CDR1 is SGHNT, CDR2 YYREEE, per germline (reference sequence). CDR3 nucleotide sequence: TGTGCCAGCAGCTTGGTGGGGGCAGGGACCCAGTACTTC. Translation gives CASSLVGAGTQYF.

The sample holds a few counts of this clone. Written as DNA, the CDR3 is TGTGCCAGCAGTTATCAGGCGGGCAATCAGCCCCAGCATTTT. Its protein is CASSYQAGNQPQHF. V and J are TRBV6-2 or TRBV6-3 and TRBJ1-5; D is undetermined. The CDR3 sequence is 14 residues long. CDR1 is MNHEY, CDR2 SVGEGT, per germline. The germline V and J ends were trimmed by 3 bases and 2 bases, with 8 bases remaining between them.

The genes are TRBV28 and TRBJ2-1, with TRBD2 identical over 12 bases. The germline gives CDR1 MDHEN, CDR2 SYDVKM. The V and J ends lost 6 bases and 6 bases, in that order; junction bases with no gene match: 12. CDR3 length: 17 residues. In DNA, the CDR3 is TGTGCCAGCAGCCTGCGATTGACTAGCGGGAGAGGCAATGAGCAGTTCTTC. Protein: CASSLRLTSGRGNEQFF.

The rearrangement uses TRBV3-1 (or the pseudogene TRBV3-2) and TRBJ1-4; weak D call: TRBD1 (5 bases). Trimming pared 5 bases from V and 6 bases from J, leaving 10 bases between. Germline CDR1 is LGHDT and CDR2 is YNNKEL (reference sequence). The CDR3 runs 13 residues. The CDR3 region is CASSRRGDEKLFF. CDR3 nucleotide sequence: TGTGCCAGCAGCAGACGGGGGGATGAAAAACTGTTTTTT.

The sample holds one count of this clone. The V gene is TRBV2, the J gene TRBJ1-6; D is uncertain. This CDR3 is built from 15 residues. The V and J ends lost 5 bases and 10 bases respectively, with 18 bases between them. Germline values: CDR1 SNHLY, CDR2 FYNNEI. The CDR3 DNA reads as TGTGCCAGCAGTCTTAAAACAGCCTCCGGGTCACCCCTCCACTTT. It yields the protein CASSLKTASGSPLHF. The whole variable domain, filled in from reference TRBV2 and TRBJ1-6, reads EPEVTQTPSHQVTQMGQEVILRCVPISNHLYFYWYRQILGQKVEFLVSFYNNEISEKSEIFDDQFSVERPDGSNFTLKIRSTKLEDSAMYFCASSLKTASGSPLHFGNGTRLTVT.